This passage covers 20 T cell receptor beta chains from one sample sequenced in a study of T cell repertoires and HLA-DP antigens. The table came from immunoSEQ multiplex PCR; TCRdb's copy has only in-frame clones and leaves some out. The sample holds roughly 120,000 clones, 80% to 95% seen once. Antigens of these TCRs are unknown. Source material: CD4+ T cells from PBMCs. The receptors come from a woman aged 18-35 years in good health and CMV-seronegative.

The rearrangement uses TRBV18 and TRBJ1-4; 7 nucleotides align to TRBD1. The germline gives CDR1 KGHSH, CDR2 LQKENI. This CDR3 comprises 13 residues. The ends lost 5 bases at V and 7 bases at J; junction bases unmatched: 4. The CDR3 is CASSFTGAEKLFF. CDR3 nucleotides: TGTGCCAGCTCATTCACAGGGGCTGAAAAACTGTTTTTT.

V usage is TRBV6-6 and J usage is TRBJ2-7, with 11 bases matching TRBD1. The CDR3 consists of 15 residues. The V and J ends lost 4 bases and 3 bases, in that order; junction bases with no gene match: 5. Germline V lookup: CDR1 MNHNY, CDR2 SVGAGI (reference sequence). CDR3 region: CASSWGQGDHYEQYV. The CDR3 DNA follows: TGTGCCAGCAGTTGGGGACAGGGGGATCACTACGAGCAGTACGTC.

This chain joins TRBV19 and TRBJ1-1, with D possibly matching TRBD1 (6 bases). Germline V lookup: CDR1 LNHDA, CDR2 SQIVND (reference sequence). Trimming pared 6 bases from V and 3 bases from J, leaving 17 bases between. The length of the CDR3 is 15 residues. CDR3 amino acids: CASRAGWGPHTEAFF. CDR3 sequence (DNA): TGTGCCAGTAGGGCCGGATGGGGGCCACACACTGAAGCTTTCTTT.

The CDR3 DNA sequence: TGTGCCACCAGCAGGTTGGTTTACGTCTTCAGCAATCAGCCCCAGCATTTT. Translation: CATSRLVYVFSNQPQHF. The V gene is TRBV15, the J gene TRBJ1-5; D unresolved. Looked up from germline, CDR1 is LNHNV and CDR2 is YYDKDF (reference sequence). CDR3 length equals 17 residues. V lost 3 bases, J lost 1 base, and 16 bases lay in between.

This clone is a singleton in its sample. This rearrangement joins TRBV29-1 to TRBJ2-6; D might be TRBD2 (5 bases). This CDR3 has 14 residues. CDR1 is SQVTM, CDR2 ANQGSEA, per germline. V was cut by 6 bases and J by 0 bases, with 9 bases left in between. The CDR3: CSVLRDSGANVLTF. DNA of the CDR3: TGCAGCGTCCTACGGGACTCTGGGGCCAACGTCCTGACTTTC.

The gene calls are TRBV6-4 and TRBJ2-1; a weak D match, TRBD1 (5 bases). This CDR3 is built from 17 residues. Germline CDR1 is MRHNA and CDR2 is SNTAGT. V was clipped by 0 bases and J by 2 bases, with 14 bases between them. The CDR3 here is CASSDSFGARPYNEQFF. As DNA, the CDR3 is TGTGCCAGCAGTGACTCCTTTGGGGCTCGCCCCTACAATGAGCAGTTCTTC.

The chain employs TRBV25-1 and TRBJ2-2; TRBD1 aligns across 9 bases. V dropped 5 bases and J dropped 4; count of bases not matched to a gene: 5. Germline V gives CDR1 MGHDK, CDR2 SYGVNS. This CDR3 has 15 amino acids. The CDR3 DNA reads as TGTGCCAGCAGTACGGGACAGGGCCCCACCGGGGAGCTGTTTTTT. Translated, it gives CASSTGQGPTGELFF.

The rearrangement joins TRBV16 to TRBJ2-2; D gene uncertain. Trimming took off 2 bases at V and 6 bases at J, with 7 bases between the two ends. The germline V gene has CDR1 KGHSY and CDR2 FQNENV. The CDR3 is 13 amino acids. The CDR3 DNA reads as TGTGCCAGCAGCCAAGAACTGCCCGGGGAGCTGTTTTTT. Its protein is CASSQELPGELFF.

V gene TRBV11-2 combines with J gene TRBJ2-7; 8 nucleotides line up with TRBD1. This CDR3 is built from 16 residues. Germline values: CDR1 SGHAT, CDR2 FQNNGV. V lost 1 base to trimming and J lost 4 bases; unmatched junction nucleotides: 9. CDR3 residues: CASSLVFGGQEYEQYF. In DNA, the CDR3 is TGTGCCAGCAGCTTAGTGTTCGGGGGACAGGAGTACGAGCAGTACTTC.

This sequence joins TRBV10-3 and TRBJ1-1, with TRBD1 matching 7 bases. Germline V lookup: CDR1 ENHRY, CDR2 SYGVKD. J was trimmed by 0 bases and V by 6 bases; bases with no gene match: 4. The CDR3 consists of 14 residues. The CDR3 loop reads CAIRGTGVNTEAFF. The CDR3 DNA sequence: TGTGCCATCAGAGGAACAGGGGTGAACACTGAAGCTTTCTTT.

The chain has TRBV25-1 and TRBJ1-4, with D possibly TRBD1 on 5 matching bases. This CDR3 has 16 residues. V was clipped by 2 bases and J by 1 base, with 11 bases between them. Germline CDR1 and CDR2: MGHDK and SYGVNS. The CDR3 here is CASSENQGVTNEKLFF. CDR3 nucleotide sequence: TGTGCCAGCAGTGAAAATCAGGGAGTAACTAATGAAAAACTGTTTTTT. The full variable domain, with the rest looked up from reference TRBV25-1 and TRBJ1-4, is EADIYQTPRYLVIGTGKKITLECSQTMGHDKMYWYQQDPGMELHLIHYSYGVNSTEKGDLSSESTVSRIRTEHFPLTLESARPSHTSQYLCASSENQGVTNEKLFFGSGTQLSVL.

V usage is TRBV10-3 and J usage is TRBJ2-2, with TRBD1 matching over 9 bases. The germline gives CDR1 ENHRY, CDR2 SYGVKD. J gave up 0 bases and V 11 bases, and 7 bases lay outside the gene matches. This CDR3 region has 15 residues. In nucleotides, the CDR3 is TGTGCCTCGACAGGGGGAGAGACGAACACCGGGGAGCTGTTTTTT. Its protein product is CASTGGETNTGELFF.

The CDR3 bases are TGTGCCAGCTCACCACGTGGCTGGTACACCGGGGAGCTGTTTTTT. Protein product: CASSPRGWYTGELFF. The chain joins TRBV18 to TRBJ2-2; no firm D call. Germline CDR1 reads KGHSH; CDR2 reads LQKENI. The CDR3 length is 15 residues. V was pared by 1 base and J by 3 bases, with 9 bases between.

The genes are TRBV28 and TRBJ2-2; TRBD1 is a possible D gene (6 bases). CDR1 is MDHEN, CDR2 SYDVKM, per germline. Trimming stripped 6 bases from V and 6 bases from J, with 17 bases between. The CDR3 is made up of 15 amino acids. CDR3 DNA sequence: TGTGCCAGCAGCCCCAAACCAGGGGCGCCCGGGGAGCTGTTTTTT. As protein: CASSPKPGAPGELFF.

The count of this clone is one. The chain has TRBV10-2 and TRBJ1-2; the D is unclear. The CDR3 runs 12 residues. Trimming took 6 bases from V and 4 from J, leaving 9 bases between them. Germline assignment: CDR1 WSHSY and CDR2 SAAADI. The CDR3 loop is CASREPTYGYTF. The CDR3 DNA reads TGCGCCAGCAGGGAGCCAACCTATGGCTACACCTTC.

V and J are TRBV11-1 and TRBJ1-6; the D gene is possibly TRBD1 (5 bases). Germline CDR1 SGHAT, CDR2 FQDESV (reference sequence). V lost 2 bases, J lost 7 bases, and 9 bases lay in between. This CDR3 is 14 amino acids long. CDR3 protein: CASSLQGGNSPLHF. CDR3 sequence (DNA): TGTGCCAGCAGCTTACAGGGAGGGAATTCACCCCTCCACTTT.

A word on this clone: The sample has other DNA sequences that encode this CDR3 too. This rearrangement joins TRBV2 to TRBJ1-5; TRBD1 matches at 10 bases. Germline CDR1 reads SNHLY; CDR2 reads FYNNEI. With V trimmed by 4 bases and J by 4 bases, 1 base remained unmatched. CDR3 length: 14 amino acids. The CDR3 nucleotides are TGTGCCAGCAGTGGGACAGGGGGAAATCAGCCCCAGCATTTT. Encoded protein: CASSGTGGNQPQHF.

J is TRBJ2-7 and V is TRBV11-2; 8 positions agree with TRBD1. The junction had 5 bases not matched to a gene; V was cut back by 4 bases and J by 3 bases. The CDR3 consists of 14 residues. The V gene's germline CDR1 is SGHAT and CDR2 FQNNGV. CDR3 in amino acids: CASSSARGHYEQYF. CDR3 DNA: TGTGCCAGCAGCTCCGCCAGGGGGCACTACGAGCAGTACTTC.

The rearrangement joins TRBV6-5 to TRBJ2-7; TRBD1 agrees at 9 bases. The CDR3 totals 13 residues. The germline V gene encodes CDR1 MNHEY and CDR2 SVGAGI. V dropped 6 bases and J dropped 1; count of bases not matched to a gene: 1. The CDR3 nucleotides read TGTGCCAGCAGAGGGACAGGGTCCTACGAGCAGTACTTC. Residues: CASRGTGSYEQYF.

The chain joins TRBV19 to TRBJ2-2; perhaps D is TRBD1 or TRBD2 (5 bases each). The CDR3 consists of 15 residues. The germline V and J ends were trimmed by 10 bases and 3 bases, with 18 bases remaining between them. Germline CDR1 is LNHDA and CDR2 is SQIVND (reference sequence). This CDR3 reads CATESRERHTGELFF. The CDR3 region has the DNA TGTGCCACCGAATCCAGGGAGCGGCACACCGGGGAGCTGTTTTTT.